This T cell receptor beta chain was sequenced in a study of cytomegalovirus exposure and HLA in healthy donors. Regarding the study as a whole: Follow-up analysis found HLA locus-dependent TCR association rates, highest for DRB1 and lowest for HLA-C. Accurate prediction of most subjects' HLA-A and HLA-B alleles from TCR beta sequences was reported. A later analysis reported that several of the most significant clusters appeared to be linked to common viral pathogens, among them Epstein-Barr virus.

Remarks on this clone: Its specificity is unknown.

A multiplex PCR was run with 60 Vbeta primers and 13 Jbeta primers. The method was immunoSEQ multiplex PCR; TCRdb's version includes in-frame clones alone and lacks a portion of them. This table has roughly 120,000 clones, 73% appearing once. This CDR3 contains 13 residues. V lost 5 bases, J lost 9 bases, and 4 bases stayed unmatched. From germline, CDR1 is SGHTA and CDR2 FQGTGA. The sample taken for sequencing was PBMCs. The chain combines TRBV7-3 with TRBJ2-1; the match to TRBD1 covers 10 bases. This receptor was identified in a woman in her 40s in good health and CMV-seropositive. CDR3 protein: CASSRQGAVEQFF. CDR3 nucleotides: TGTGCCAGCAGCAGACAGGGGGCGGTTGAGCAGTTCTTC.